This T cell receptor beta chain emerged from a study of blood T cells in healthy people across ages. Study outcomes and limitations: Strong correlation existed between TCR beta diversity and naive T cell percentage. Significant beta diversity loss was already apparent by age about 39, declining roughly linearly.

On this clonotype itself: The antigen is unknown.

The authors ran a second PCR of about 6 to 11 cycles using a sample-barcoded 5' primer and a J-beta primer mix. TCRdb re-called the 5' RACE reads with MiXCR, one entry per CDR3 protein. The sample shows about 680,000 distinct CDR3 sequences, over 45% of them seen only once. CDR1 and CDR2 from the germline V gene are SQVTM and ANQGSEA. Trimming removed 3 bases from V and 0 bases from J, with 19 bases in between. The CDR3 extends over 17 amino acids. Peripheral blood samples of 9 to 10 milliliters were drawn from each donor. There were at least 5.5 micrograms of total RNA extracted from every sample. Specimen: blood. This chain uses TRBV29-1 with TRBJ2-3, with D perhaps matching TRBD2 (6 bases). The sequence was obtained from a woman aged 55-70 years in good health. As DNA, the CDR3 is TGCAGCGTTGACCCGGTAGGATTCGGAGGGAGCACAGATACGCAGTATTTT. It codes for CSVDPVGFGGSTDTQYF.